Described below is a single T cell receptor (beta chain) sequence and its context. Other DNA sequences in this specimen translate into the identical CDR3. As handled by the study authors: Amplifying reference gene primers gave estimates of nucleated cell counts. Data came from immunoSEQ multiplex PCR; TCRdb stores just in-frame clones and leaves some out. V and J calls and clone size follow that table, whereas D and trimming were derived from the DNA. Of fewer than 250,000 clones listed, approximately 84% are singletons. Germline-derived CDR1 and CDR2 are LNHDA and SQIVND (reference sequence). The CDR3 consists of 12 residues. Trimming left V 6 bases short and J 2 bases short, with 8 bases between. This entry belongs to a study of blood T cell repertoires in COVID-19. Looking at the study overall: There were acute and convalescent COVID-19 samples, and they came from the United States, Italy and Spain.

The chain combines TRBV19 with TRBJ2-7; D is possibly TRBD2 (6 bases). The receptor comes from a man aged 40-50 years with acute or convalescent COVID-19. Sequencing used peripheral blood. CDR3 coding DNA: TGTGCCAGTAGCTCGGGGGCCTACGAGCAGTACTTC. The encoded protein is CASSSGAYEQYF.